The clone carrying this T cell receptor (beta chain) was observed a handful of times. Antigen specificity is unknown. The data were obtained in a study of post-analysis software for immune sequencing data. Whole-study findings and limits: Roughly five TRBV segments appeared more often in patients than in controls, and TRBV5-6, TRBV5-1 and TRBV20-1 were among these.

Every TCR beta cDNA library bore unique molecular identifiers. TCRdb passed the PCR reads through MiXCR, listing each CDR3 protein once. The sample includes some 500,000 distinct CDR3 sequences, over 35% seen only once; the top ten take 9.5% to 13%. Germline lookup yields CDR1 SEHNR and CDR2 FQNEAQ (reference sequence). The CDR3 has 15 amino acids. V was shortened by 4 bases and J by 4 bases, with 16 bases between the two germline ends. The sequenced sample consisted of blood. This chain links TRBV7-9 with TRBJ1-2; a weak D match, TRBD1 (6 bases). The sequence was collected from a girl aged 5-17 years with multiple sclerosis. The CDR3 DNA sequence: TGTGCCAGCAGCTCCCAGACAGGCGGGGCCTATGGCTACACCTTC. Translation gives CASSSQTGGAYGYTF.